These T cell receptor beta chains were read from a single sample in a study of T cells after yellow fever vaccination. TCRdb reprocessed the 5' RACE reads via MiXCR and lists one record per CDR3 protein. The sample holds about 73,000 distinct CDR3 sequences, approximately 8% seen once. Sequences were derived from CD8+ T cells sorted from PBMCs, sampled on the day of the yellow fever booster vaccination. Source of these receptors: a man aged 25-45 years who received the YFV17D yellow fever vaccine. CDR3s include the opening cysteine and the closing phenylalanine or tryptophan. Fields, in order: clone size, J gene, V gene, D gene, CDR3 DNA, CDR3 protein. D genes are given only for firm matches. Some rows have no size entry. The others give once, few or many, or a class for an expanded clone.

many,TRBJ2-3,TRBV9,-,TGTGCCAGCAGCCCCGGGGGTACGCAGTATTTT,CASSPGGTQYF
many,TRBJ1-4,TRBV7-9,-,TGTGCCCAAGGCTCCAGCCTAAGTACTAATGAAAAACTGTTTTTT,CAQGSSLSTNEKLFF
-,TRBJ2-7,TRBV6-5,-,TGTGCCAGCAGTTACTTCTTTGGCGAGGAATCGGCGGGGGAGCAGTACTTC,CASSYFFGEESAGEQYF
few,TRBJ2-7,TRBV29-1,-,TGCAGCGTTGGAGGTGCGTTTCGGGAGCCCTACGAGCAGTACTTC,CSVGGAFREPYEQYF
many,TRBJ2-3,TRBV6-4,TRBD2,TGTGCCAGCAGTTCCGGGACTAGCGGGCCAGATACGCAGTATTTT,CASSSGTSGPDTQYF
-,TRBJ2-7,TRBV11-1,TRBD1,TGTGCCAGCAGCGGACGTTCCGGGACAGGGGTGAAAAGCTCCTACGAGCAGTACTTC,CASSGRSGTGVKSSYEQYF
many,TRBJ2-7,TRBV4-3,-,TGCGCCAGCAGCCTAAGGGGGGGTGGAGAGCAGTACTTC,CASSLRGGGEQYF
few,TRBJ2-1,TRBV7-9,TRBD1,TGTGCCAGCAGCTTATCAGCCAGGGGGCCCTACAATGAGCAGTTCTTC,CASSLSARGPYNEQFF
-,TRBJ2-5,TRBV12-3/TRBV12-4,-,TGTGCCAGCAGACCATTTGGACCCTCAGAGACCCAGTACTTC,CASRPFGPSETQYF
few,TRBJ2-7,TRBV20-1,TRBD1,TGCAGCGGGACAGGACACTACGAGCAGTACTTC,CSGTGHYEQYF
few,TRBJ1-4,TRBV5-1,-,TGCGCCAGCAGCATGGACTCCGGACCAACTAATGAAAAACTGTTTTTT,CASSMDSGPTNEKLFF
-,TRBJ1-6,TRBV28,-,TGTGCCAGTAATAGTCCCGGGACCCCCGGTTCACCCCTCCACTTT,CASNSPGTPGSPLHF
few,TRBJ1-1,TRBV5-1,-,TGCGCCAGCAGCCTCGCCCCCGCGAACACTGAAGCTTTCTTT,CASSLAPANTEAFF
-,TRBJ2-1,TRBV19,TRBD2,TGTGCCAGTAGTACTCCGGGACTAGCGGGAATCAATGAGCAGTTCTTC,CASSTPGLAGINEQFF
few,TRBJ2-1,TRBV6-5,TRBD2,TGTGCCAGCACCTTAGCGGGTCTTTCGAATGAGCAGTTCTTC,CASTLAGLSNEQFF
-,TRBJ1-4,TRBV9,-,TGTGCCAGCGGCCGTTTAGGTGAAAAACTGTTTTTT,CASGRLGEKLFF
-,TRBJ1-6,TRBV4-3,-,TGCGCCAGCAGCCAAGACCAGGGGTTCGATTCACCCCTCCACTTT,CASSQDQGFDSPLHF
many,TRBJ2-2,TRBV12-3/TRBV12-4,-,TGTGCCAGCAGCTTCGGGGGAAACACCGGGGAGCTGTTTTTT,CASSFGGNTGELFF
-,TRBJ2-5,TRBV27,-,TGTGCCAGCAGTCCCGGACAGCCGGAGACCCAGTACTTC,CASSPGQPETQYF
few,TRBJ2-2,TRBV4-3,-,TGCGCCAGCAGCCAAGACGCCGGGACAAATCCCGGGGAGCTGTTTTTT,CASSQDAGTNPGELFF
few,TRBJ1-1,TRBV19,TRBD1,TGTGCCACCGGGCTGACAGGGGCCACTGAAGCTTTCTTT,CATGLTGATEAFF
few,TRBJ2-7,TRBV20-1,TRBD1,TGCAGTGCTAGAGATCCCGGGACAGGGGAGGGTTGGGAGCAGTACTTC,CSARDPGTGEGWEQYF
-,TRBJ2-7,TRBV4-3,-,TGCGCCAGCAGCCAAGATTTTATGGGACCCCAACTCTCCTACGAGCAGTACTTC,CASSQDFMGPQLSYEQYF
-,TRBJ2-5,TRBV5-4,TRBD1,TGTGCCAGCAGCTTGCCGTTACAGGGGAACCAAGAGACCCAGTACTTC,CASSLPLQGNQETQYF